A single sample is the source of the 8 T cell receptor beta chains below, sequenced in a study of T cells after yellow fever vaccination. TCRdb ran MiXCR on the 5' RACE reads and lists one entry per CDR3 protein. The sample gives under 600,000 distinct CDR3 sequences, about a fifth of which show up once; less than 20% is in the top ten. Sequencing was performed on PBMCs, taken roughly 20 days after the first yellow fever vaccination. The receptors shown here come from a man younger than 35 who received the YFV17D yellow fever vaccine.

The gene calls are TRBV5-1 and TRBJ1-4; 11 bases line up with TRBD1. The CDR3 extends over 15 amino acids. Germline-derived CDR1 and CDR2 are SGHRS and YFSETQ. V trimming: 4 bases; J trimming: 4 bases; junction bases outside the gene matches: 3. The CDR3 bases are TGCGCCAGCAGCGGACAGGGGGCCTTTAATGAAAAACTGTTTTTT. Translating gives CASSGQGAFNEKLFF.

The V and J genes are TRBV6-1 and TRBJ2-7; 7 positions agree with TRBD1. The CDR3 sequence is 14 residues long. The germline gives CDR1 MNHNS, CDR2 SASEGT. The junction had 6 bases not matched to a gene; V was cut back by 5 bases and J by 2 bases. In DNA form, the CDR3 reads TGTGCCAGCAGTCGTGGGACAGTCCCCTACGAGCAGTACTTC. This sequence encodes CASSRGTVPYEQYF.

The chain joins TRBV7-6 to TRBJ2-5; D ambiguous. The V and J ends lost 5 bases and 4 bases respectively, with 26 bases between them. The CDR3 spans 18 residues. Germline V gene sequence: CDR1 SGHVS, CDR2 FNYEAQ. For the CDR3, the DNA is TGTGCCAGCAGCCTGATCCCACCAGGACCTACGACAATAGAGACCCAGTACTTC. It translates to CASSLIPPGPTTIETQYF.

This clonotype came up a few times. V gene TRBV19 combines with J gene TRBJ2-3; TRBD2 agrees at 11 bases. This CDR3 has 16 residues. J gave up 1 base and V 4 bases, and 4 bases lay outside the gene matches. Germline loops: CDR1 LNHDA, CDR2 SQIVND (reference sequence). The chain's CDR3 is CASSKTSGERTDTQYF. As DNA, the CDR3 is TGTGCCAGTAGTAAGACTAGCGGGGAACGCACAGATACGCAGTATTTT.

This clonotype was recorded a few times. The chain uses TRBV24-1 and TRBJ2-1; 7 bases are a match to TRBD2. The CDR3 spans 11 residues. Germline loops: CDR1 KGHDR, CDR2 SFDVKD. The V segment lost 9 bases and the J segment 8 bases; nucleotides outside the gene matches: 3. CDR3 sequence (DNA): TGTGCCACCGGGAGGGACGATGAGCAGTTCTTC. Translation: CATGRDDEQFF.

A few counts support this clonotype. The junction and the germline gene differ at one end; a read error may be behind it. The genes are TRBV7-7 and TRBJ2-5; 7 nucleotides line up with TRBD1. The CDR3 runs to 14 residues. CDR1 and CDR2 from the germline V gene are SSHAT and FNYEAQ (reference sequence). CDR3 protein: CASSLTGPVETQYF. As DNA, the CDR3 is TGTGCTAGCAGCCTGACAGGGCCGGTAGAGACCCAGTACTTC.

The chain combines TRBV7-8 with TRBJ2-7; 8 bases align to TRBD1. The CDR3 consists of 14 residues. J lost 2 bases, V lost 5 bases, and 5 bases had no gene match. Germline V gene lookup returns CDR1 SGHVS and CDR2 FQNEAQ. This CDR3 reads CASSKDRVPYEQYV. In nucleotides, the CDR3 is TGTGCCAGCAGCAAGGACAGGGTTCCCTACGAGCAGTACGTC.

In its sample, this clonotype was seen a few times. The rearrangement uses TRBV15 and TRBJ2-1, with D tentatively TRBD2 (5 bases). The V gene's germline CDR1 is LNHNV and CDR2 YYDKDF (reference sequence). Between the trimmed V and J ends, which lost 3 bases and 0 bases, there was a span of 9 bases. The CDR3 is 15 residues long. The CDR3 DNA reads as TGTGCCACCAGCAGCGGGGATAGCTCCTACAATGAGCAGTTCTTC. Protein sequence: CATSSGDSSYNEQFF.